This T cell receptor (beta chain) comes out of a study of blood T cell repertoires in COVID-19 (dated by TCRdb to about 2020). Context from the whole study: Samples from collaborators originated in the United States, Italy and Spain and spanned both the acute and convalescent phases of COVID-19. The dataset comprised deeply sampled blood TCRbeta repertoires from subjects exposed to, actively infected with, or recovered from COVID-19. Where HLA class I and class II types were available, the types were taken from metadata supplied by the sample provider, not from assay-based typing. The material from the prospective study consisted of cDNA or gDNA derived from T cells, B-cell-depleted T cells, or PBMCs. A de-identified subject ID, COVID-19 status, age in years and sex were almost always included in the sample metadata. Samples were obtained from the ongoing ImmuneRACE study (first 160 participants) and from about 1,300 subjects provided by 6 global collaborators. A freely available public database, intended as a resource for researchers studying the immune response to SARS-CoV-2, is where the repertoires were released. The study at large found these results: The amount of clinical and demographic metadata varied by source and participant and was provided uncurated.

TCRbeta CDR3 regions were amplified from genomic DNA by means of the immunoSEQ Assay, a bias-controlled multiplex PCR. On the study's bioinformatics: The number of nucleated cells in each sample was estimated by amplification of reference gene primers within the assay. To quantify the absolute abundance of each unique TCRbeta CDR3 rearrangement, sequence reads were collapsed and filtered. For each sample, productive Simpson clonality was calculated as the square root of Simpson's diversity index across productive rearrangements. Held by TCRdb, this immuneACCESS table contains in-frame sequences only and omits some clones. Under half of the omission traces to an unresolved V gene where checked; the cause of the rest is unknown. V and J calls and clone size are those listed in that table; D and trimming were worked out from the DNA. Counted in this sample were a few hundred thousand clones; 75% to 90% of them appeared once. Of the sample, about 0.8% falls within the top ten clones.

Regarding this clone: Its antigen is not yet known. Qualities for individual bases were not recorded, and no much larger clone is one base off.

Trimming leaves V shorter by 0 bases and J shorter by 4 bases, with the junction holding 11 bases beyond the gene matches. The germline V gene provides CDR1 SGDLS and CDR2 YYNGEE. The CDR3 numbers 18 residues from cysteine through phenylalanine. Here the CDR3 DNA is all that survives: 54 bases in frame from base 1. Whole blood was collected in K2EDTA tubes by collaborating institutions according to the institutions' own protocols. For TCRbeta analysis, collaborator samples were shipped as frozen whole blood, as isolated PBMCs, or as DNA extracted from either sample type. The sequencing input was peripheral blood. The receptor was isolated from a young man with acute or convalescent COVID-19. The V gene is TRBV9 and the J gene is TRBJ2-1; 9 bases in between match TRBD2. In nucleotides, the sequence is TGTGCCAGCAGCGTAGCAGGCGGGGGGGCCAATTGGTACAATGAGCAGTTCTTC. Its protein reads: CASSVAGGGANWYNEQFF.